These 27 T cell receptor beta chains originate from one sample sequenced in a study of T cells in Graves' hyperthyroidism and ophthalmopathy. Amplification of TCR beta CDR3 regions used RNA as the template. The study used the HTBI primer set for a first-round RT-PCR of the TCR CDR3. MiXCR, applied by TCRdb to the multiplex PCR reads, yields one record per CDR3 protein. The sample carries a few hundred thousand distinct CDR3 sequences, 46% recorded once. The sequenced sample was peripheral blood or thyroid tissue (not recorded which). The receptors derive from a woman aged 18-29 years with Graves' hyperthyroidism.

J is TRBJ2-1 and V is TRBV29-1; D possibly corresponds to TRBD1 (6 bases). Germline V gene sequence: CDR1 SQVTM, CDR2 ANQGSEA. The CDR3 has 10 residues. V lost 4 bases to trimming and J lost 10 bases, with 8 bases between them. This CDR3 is CSVAGTEQFF. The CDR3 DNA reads TGCAGCGTTGCCGGGACAGAGCAGTTCTTC.

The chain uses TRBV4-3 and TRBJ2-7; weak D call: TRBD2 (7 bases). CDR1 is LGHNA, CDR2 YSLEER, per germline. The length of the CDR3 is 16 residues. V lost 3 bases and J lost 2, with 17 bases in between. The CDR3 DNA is TGCGCCAGCAGCCAGCCAAGGGGAGGGGGGGCCTACGAGCAGTACTTC. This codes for CASSQPRGGGAYEQYF.

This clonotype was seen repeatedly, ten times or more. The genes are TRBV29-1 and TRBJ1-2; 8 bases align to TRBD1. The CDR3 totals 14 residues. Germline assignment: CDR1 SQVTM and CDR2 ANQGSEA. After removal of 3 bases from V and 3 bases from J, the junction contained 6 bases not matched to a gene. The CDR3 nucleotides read TGCAGCGTTGATACAGGGGGGAAGGACTATGGCTACACCTTC. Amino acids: CSVDTGGKDYGYTF. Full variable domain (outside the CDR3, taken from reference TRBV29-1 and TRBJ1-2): SAVISQKPSRDICQRGTSLTIQCQVDSQVTMMFWYRQQPGQSLTLIATANQGSEATYESGFVIDKFPISRPNLTFSTLTVSNMSPEDSSIYLCSVDTGGKDYGYTFGSGTRLTVV.

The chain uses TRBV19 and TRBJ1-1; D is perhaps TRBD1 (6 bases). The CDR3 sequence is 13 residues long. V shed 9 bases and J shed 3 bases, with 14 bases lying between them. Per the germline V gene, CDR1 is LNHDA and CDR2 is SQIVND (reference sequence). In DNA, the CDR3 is TGTGCCAGCGTAGGGCAGGGGTACACTGAAGCTTTCTTT. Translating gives CASVGQGYTEAFF.

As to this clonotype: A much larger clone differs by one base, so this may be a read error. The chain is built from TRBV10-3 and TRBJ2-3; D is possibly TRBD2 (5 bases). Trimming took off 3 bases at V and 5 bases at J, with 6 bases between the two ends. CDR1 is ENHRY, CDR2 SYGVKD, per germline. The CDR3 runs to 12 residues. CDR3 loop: CAISEGRDTQYF. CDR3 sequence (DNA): TGTGCCATCAGTGAAGGGAGAGATACGCAGTATTTT.

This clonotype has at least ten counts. The CDR3 loop reads CASSTPGQTYEQYF. The CDR3 nucleotides read TGTGCCAGCAGCACACCGGGACAGACCTACGAGCAGTACTTC. The chain combines TRBV7-6 with TRBJ2-7; TRBD1 agrees at 7 bases. Germline loops: CDR1 SGHVS, CDR2 FNYEAQ. The CDR3 covers 14 residues. V shed 5 bases and J 2 bases; nucleotides not matched to a gene: 6.

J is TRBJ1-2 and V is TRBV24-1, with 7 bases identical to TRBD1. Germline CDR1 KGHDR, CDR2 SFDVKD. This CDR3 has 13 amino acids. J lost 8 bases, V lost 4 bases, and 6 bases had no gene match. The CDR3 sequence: CATSETGVRGYTF. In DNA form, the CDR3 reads TGTGCCACCAGTGAAACAGGGGTGAGAGGCTACACCTTC.

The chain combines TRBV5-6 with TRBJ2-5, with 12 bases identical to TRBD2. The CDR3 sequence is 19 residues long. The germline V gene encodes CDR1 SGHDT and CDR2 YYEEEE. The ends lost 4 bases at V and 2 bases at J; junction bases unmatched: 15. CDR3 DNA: TGTGCCAGCAGCCGGGACAGGGTACTAGCGGGAGGTCGGCAAGAGACCCAGTACTTC. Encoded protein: CASSRDRVLAGGRQETQYF.

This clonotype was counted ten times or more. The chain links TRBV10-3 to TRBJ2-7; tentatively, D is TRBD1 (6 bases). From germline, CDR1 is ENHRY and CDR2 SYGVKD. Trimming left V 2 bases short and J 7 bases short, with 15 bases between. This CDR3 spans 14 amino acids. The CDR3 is CAISEDSGVTEQYF. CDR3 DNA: TGTGCCATCAGTGAGGATTCAGGGGTAACTGAGCAGTACTTC.

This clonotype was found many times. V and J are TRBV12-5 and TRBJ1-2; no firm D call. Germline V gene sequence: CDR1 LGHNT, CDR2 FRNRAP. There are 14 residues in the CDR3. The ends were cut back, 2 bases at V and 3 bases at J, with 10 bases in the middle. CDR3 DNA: TGTGCTAGTGGTTTGTTAGCGACTGACTATGGCTACACCTTC. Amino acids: CASGLLATDYGYTF.

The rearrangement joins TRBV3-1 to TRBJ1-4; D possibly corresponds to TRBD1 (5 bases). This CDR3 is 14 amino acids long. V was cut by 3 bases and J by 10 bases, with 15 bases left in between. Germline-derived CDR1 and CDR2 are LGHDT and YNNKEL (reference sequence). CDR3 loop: CASSQGPGRGKLFF. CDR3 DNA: TGTGCCAGCAGCCAGGGACCGGGACGTGGAAAACTGTTTTTT. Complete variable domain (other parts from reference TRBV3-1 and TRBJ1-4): DTAVSQTPKYLVTQMGNDKSIKCEQNLGHDTMYWYKQDSKKFLKIMFSYNNKELIINETVPNRFSPKSPDKAHLNLHINSLELGDSAVYFCASSQGPGRGKLFFGSGTQLSVL.

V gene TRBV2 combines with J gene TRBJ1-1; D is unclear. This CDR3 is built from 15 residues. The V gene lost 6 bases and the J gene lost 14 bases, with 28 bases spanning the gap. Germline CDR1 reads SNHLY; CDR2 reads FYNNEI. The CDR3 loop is CASRVLSGRWNEQFF. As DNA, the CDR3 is TGTGCCAGCAGAGTACTTAGCGGGAGGTGGAATGAGCAGTTCTTT.

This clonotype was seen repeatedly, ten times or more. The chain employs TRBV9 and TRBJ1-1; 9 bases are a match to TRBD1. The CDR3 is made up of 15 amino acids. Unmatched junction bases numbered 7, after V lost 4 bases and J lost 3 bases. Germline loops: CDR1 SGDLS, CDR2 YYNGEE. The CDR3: CASSPRTGEYTEAFF. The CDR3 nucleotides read TGTGCCAGCAGCCCTCGGACAGGGGAGTACACTGAAGCTTTCTTT.

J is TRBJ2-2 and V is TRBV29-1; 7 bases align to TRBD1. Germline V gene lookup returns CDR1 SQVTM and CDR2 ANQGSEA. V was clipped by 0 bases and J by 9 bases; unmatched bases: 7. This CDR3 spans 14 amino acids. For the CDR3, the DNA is TGCAGCGTTGAAGACTGGACAGGCCTTCGGGAGCTGTTTTTT. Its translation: CSVEDWTGLRELFF.

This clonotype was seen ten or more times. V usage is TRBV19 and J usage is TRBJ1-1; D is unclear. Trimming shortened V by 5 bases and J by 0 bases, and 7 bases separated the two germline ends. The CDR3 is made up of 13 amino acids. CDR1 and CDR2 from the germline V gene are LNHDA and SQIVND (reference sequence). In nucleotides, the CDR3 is TGTGCCAGTAGTTGGCAGATGAACACTGAAGCTTTCTTT. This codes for CASSWQMNTEAFF.

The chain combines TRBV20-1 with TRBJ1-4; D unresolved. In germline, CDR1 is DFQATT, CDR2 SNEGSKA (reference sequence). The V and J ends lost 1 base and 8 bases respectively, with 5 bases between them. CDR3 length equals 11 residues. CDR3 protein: CSARAGEKLFF. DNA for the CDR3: TGCAGTGCTAGAGCTGGAGAAAAACTGTTTTTT.

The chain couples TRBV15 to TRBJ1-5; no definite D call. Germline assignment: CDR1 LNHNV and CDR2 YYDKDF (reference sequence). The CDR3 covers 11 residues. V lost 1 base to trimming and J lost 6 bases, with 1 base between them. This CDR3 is CATSRGQPQHF. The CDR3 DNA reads TGTGCCACCAGCAGAGGTCAGCCCCAGCATTTT.

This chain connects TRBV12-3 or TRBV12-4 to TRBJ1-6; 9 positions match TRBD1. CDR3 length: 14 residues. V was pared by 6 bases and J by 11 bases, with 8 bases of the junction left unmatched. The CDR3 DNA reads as TGTGCCAGCAGCGCCGGGACAGGGCGGCCACCCCTCCACTTT. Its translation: CASSAGTGRPPLHF.

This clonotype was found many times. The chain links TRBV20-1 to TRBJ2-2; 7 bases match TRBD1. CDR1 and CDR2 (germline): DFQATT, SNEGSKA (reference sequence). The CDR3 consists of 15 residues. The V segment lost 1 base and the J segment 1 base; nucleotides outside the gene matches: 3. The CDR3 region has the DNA TGCAGTGCTAGAGCCGGGACAGAGAACACCGGGGAGCTGTTTTTT. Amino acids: CSARAGTENTGELFF.

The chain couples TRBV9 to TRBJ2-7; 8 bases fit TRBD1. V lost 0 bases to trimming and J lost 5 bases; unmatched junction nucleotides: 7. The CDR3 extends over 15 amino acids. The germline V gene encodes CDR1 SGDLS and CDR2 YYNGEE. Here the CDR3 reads CASSVEEDRVHEQYF. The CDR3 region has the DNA TGTGCCAGCAGCGTAGAAGAGGACAGGGTCCACGAGCAGTACTTC.

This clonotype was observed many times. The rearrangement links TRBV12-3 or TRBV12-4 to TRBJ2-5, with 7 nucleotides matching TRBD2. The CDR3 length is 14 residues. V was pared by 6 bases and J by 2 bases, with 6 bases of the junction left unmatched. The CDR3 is CASSSTGLQETQYF. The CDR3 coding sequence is TGTGCCAGCAGCTCCACGGGACTACAAGAGACCCAGTACTTC.

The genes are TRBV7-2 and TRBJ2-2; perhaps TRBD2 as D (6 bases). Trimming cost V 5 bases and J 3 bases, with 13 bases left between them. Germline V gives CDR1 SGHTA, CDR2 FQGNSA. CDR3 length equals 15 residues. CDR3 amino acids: CASSVPGGYTGELFF. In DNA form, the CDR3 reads TGTGCCAGCAGCGTACCAGGAGGGTACACCGGGGAGCTGTTTTTT.

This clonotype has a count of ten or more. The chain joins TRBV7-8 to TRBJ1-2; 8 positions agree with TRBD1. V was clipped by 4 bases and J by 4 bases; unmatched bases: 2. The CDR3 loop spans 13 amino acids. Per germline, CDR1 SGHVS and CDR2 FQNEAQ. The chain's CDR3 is CASSYTGGYGYTF. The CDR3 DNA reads TGTGCCAGCAGCTATACAGGGGGCTATGGCTACACCTTC.

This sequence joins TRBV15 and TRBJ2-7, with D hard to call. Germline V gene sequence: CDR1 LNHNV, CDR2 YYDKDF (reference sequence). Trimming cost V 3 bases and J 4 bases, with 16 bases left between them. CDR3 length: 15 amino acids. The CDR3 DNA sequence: TGTGCCACCAGCAGCCAGGAAAGACCATATTACGAGCAGTACTTC. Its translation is CATSSQERPYYEQYF.

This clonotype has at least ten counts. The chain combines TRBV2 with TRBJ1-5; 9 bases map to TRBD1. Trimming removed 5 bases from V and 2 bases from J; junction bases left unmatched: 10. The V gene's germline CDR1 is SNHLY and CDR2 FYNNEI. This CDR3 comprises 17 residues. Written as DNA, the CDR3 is TGTGCCAGCAGTCGAGGGGACAGGGTCTCTCGCAATCAGCCCCAGCATTTT. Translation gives CASSRGDRVSRNQPQHF.

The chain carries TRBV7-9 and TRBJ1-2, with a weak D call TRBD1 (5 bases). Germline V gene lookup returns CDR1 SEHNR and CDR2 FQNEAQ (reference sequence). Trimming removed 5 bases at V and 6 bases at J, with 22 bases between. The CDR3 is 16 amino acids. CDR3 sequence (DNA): TGTGCCAGCAGCCCAAGAGGGACTAGCGTGAGGGATGGCTACACCTTC. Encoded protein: CASSPRGTSVRDGYTF.

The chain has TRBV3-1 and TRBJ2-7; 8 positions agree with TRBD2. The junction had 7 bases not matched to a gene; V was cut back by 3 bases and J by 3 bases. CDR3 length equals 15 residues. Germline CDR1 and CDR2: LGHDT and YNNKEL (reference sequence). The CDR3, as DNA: TGTGCCAGCAGCCATGGAGCGGGAGAGCACTACGAGCAGTACTTC. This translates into CASSHGAGEHYEQYF.